The rows below give T cell receptor beta chains drawn from one sample of a study of T cell responses to AZD1222 COVID-19 vaccine. Here immunoSEQ multiplex PCR was the method, and the copy in TCRdb shows in-frame clones only, minus some. Among about 140,000 clones listed, about 90% were seen once. The sequencing here drew on peripheral blood, taken 28 days after the second AZD1222 dose. Source of these receptors: an adult who received the AZD1222 COVID-19 vaccine. CDR3s include the opening cysteine and the closing phenylalanine or tryptophan. Fields, in order: CDR3 DNA, CDR3 protein, D gene, CDR3 length, V gene, clone size, J gene. D genes are given only for firm matches. Part of the rows lack a size; the others show once, few, many or a class for expanded clones.

CDR3 DNA: TGTGCCAGCAGCTTAGATGGTTGCGGGGACGGCACTGAAGCTTTCTTT
CDR3 protein: CASSLDGCGDGTEAFF
D gene: .
CDR3 length: 16
V gene: TRBV11-3
clone size: .
J gene: TRBJ1-1

CDR3 DNA: TGTGCCAGTAGTATAGGGGGCGGGACGTTTAAGAGCAATCAGCCCCAGCATTTT
CDR3 protein: CASSIGGGTFKSNQPQHF
D gene: .
CDR3 length: 18
V gene: TRBV19
clone size: .
J gene: TRBJ1-5

CDR3 DNA: TGTGCCAGCAGGCTGGACAGGGGAGGGAGCACTGAAGCTTTCTTT
CDR3 protein: CASRLDRGGSTEAFF
D gene: TRBD1
CDR3 length: 15
V gene: TRBV2
clone size: .
J gene: TRBJ1-1

CDR3 DNA: TGTGCCAGCAGCCCCCGGGACCAAACGAGGGGTGGCTACACCTTC
CDR3 protein: CASSPRDQTRGGYTF
D gene: .
CDR3 length: 15
V gene: TRBV11-2
clone size: .
J gene: TRBJ1-2

CDR3 DNA: TGTGCCATCAGTTTCTCTGTGGGCAGGACGAACACTGAAGCTTTCTTT
CDR3 protein: CAISFSVGRTNTEAFF
D gene: .
CDR3 length: 16
V gene: TRBV10-3
clone size: once
J gene: TRBJ1-1

CDR3 DNA: TGCGCCAGCAGCTCGAAGCCGAACACTGAAGCTTTCTTT
CDR3 protein: CASSSKPNTEAFF
D gene: .
CDR3 length: 13
V gene: TRBV5-1
clone size: .
J gene: TRBJ1-1

CDR3 DNA: TGCGCCAGCAGCCTGGGACAGGTCATGAACACTGAAGCTTTCTTT
CDR3 protein: CASSLGQVMNTEAFF
D gene: TRBD1
CDR3 length: 15
V gene: TRBV5-1
clone size: .
J gene: TRBJ1-1

CDR3 DNA: TGCAGTGCCCACAACAATGAGCAGTTCTTC
CDR3 protein: CSAHNNEQFF
D gene: .
CDR3 length: 10
V gene: TRBV20-1
clone size: .
J gene: TRBJ2-1

CDR3 DNA: TGTGCCAGCAGTTTATTGGGGCAGGGGAGTGAAAAACTGTTTTTT
CDR3 protein: CASSLLGQGSEKLFF
D gene: .
CDR3 length: 15
V gene: TRBV28
clone size: .
J gene: TRBJ1-4

CDR3 DNA: TGCGCCAGCAGCTCGACAGGGTTAAACACTGAAGCTTTCTTT
CDR3 protein: CASSSTGLNTEAFF
D gene: TRBD1
CDR3 length: 14
V gene: TRBV5-1
clone size: once
J gene: TRBJ1-1

CDR3 DNA: TGTGCCAGCAGCATCGGGACTAGCGGGAACGGCCACTCCTACGAGCAGTACTTC
CDR3 protein: CASSIGTSGNGHSYEQYF
D gene: TRBD2
CDR3 length: 18
V gene: TRBV7-9
clone size: few
J gene: TRBJ2-7

CDR3 DNA: TGTGCCAGCTTATGGGCCTTGAACACTGAAGCTTTCTTT
CDR3 protein: CASLWALNTEAFF
D gene: .
CDR3 length: 13
V gene: TRBV12-3/TRBV12-4
clone size: once
J gene: TRBJ1-1

CDR3 DNA: TGTGCCAGCGGCCCCGGGACTTTATACACCGGGGAGCTGTTTTTT
CDR3 protein: CASGPGTLYTGELFF
D gene: .
CDR3 length: 15
V gene: TRBV27
clone size: once
J gene: TRBJ2-2

CDR3 DNA: TGTGCCAGCAGCGGCGGCGGGGCCCGGGAGCAGTTCTTC
CDR3 protein: CASSGGGAREQFF
D gene: .
CDR3 length: 13
V gene: TRBV9
clone size: .
J gene: TRBJ2-1

CDR3 DNA: TGTGCCAGCAGCTCGGGACCCGCCAATGAGCAGTTCTTC
CDR3 protein: CASSSGPANEQFF
D gene: .
CDR3 length: 13
V gene: TRBV13
clone size: .
J gene: TRBJ2-1

CDR3 DNA: TGTGCCAGCAGAACCCCTAACCGGGGCGCGGTCGGGGAGCTGTTTTTT
CDR3 protein: CASRTPNRGAVGELFF
D gene: .
CDR3 length: 16
V gene: TRBV28
clone size: .
J gene: TRBJ2-2

CDR3 DNA: TGTGCCAGCAGCTCGTATAGGGGCGAGCAGTACTTC
CDR3 protein: CASSSYRGEQYF
D gene: .
CDR3 length: 12
V gene: TRBV7-3
clone size: .
J gene: TRBJ2-7

CDR3 DNA: TGTGCCAGCAGACTAGGACAGTTTAACACTGAAGCTTTCTTT
CDR3 protein: CASRLGQFNTEAFF
D gene: .
CDR3 length: 14
V gene: TRBV28
clone size: .
J gene: TRBJ1-1

CDR3 DNA: TGTGCCAGCAGTTCCGGACTAGCGGGACCCTACGAGCAGTACTTC
CDR3 protein: CASSSGLAGPYEQYF
D gene: TRBD2
CDR3 length: 15
V gene: TRBV27
clone size: .
J gene: TRBJ2-7

CDR3 DNA: TGTGCCAGCAGCGCTCCCATGGCGGGAGATCATAATGAGCAGTTCTTC
CDR3 protein: CASSAPMAGDHNEQFF
D gene: TRBD2
CDR3 length: 16
V gene: TRBV9
clone size: .
J gene: TRBJ2-1

CDR3 DNA: TGTGCCAGCAGGGGCCGGGACTATGGCGATGAGCAGTTCTTC
CDR3 protein: CASRGRDYGDEQFF
D gene: TRBD2
CDR3 length: 14
V gene: TRBV2
clone size: .
J gene: TRBJ2-1

CDR3 DNA: TGTGCCAGCAGCCAAGCGACGGGGGACACTGAAGCTTTCTTT
CDR3 protein: CASSQATGDTEAFF
D gene: .
CDR3 length: 14
V gene: TRBV3-1/TRBV3-2
clone size: .
J gene: TRBJ1-1

CDR3 DNA: TGTGCCAGCAGTTACGTGGGAGGGCCTGGGGCCAACGTCCTGACTTTC
CDR3 protein: CASSYVGGPGANVLTF
D gene: TRBD2
CDR3 length: 16
V gene: TRBV6-2/TRBV6-3
clone size: .
J gene: TRBJ2-6

CDR3 DNA: TGTGCCAGCAGCCCCTGGACTAGCGGGAACCTAGATACGCAGTATTTT
CDR3 protein: CASSPWTSGNLDTQYF
D gene: TRBD2
CDR3 length: 16
V gene: TRBV7-6
clone size: .
J gene: TRBJ2-3

CDR3 DNA: TGTGCCACCAGCAGAGAGACAGCTTGGGGCAATCAGCCCCAGCATTTT
CDR3 protein: CATSRETAWGNQPQHF
D gene: .
CDR3 length: 16
V gene: TRBV15
clone size: .
J gene: TRBJ1-5

CDR3 DNA: TGTGCCACCAGCAGACTGGTAGCGGGAATGAGTGAGCAGTTCTTC
CDR3 protein: CATSRLVAGMSEQFF
D gene: TRBD2
CDR3 length: 15
V gene: TRBV15
clone size: once
J gene: TRBJ2-1

CDR3 DNA: TGCGCCAGCAGCTTGGGACTAGCGGGAGCAGATACGCAGTATTTT
CDR3 protein: CASSLGLAGADTQYF
D gene: TRBD2
CDR3 length: 15
V gene: TRBV5-1
clone size: .
J gene: TRBJ2-3

CDR3 DNA: TGTGCCAGCAGACGGGGTATTAATGAAAAACTGTTTTTT
CDR3 protein: CASRRGINEKLFF
D gene: .
CDR3 length: 13
V gene: TRBV12-3/TRBV12-4
clone size: .
J gene: TRBJ1-4

CDR3 DNA: TGTGCCAGCAGCCCGACCGACAGGGCTGGAAACACCATATATTTT
CDR3 protein: CASSPTDRAGNTIYF
D gene: TRBD1
CDR3 length: 15
V gene: TRBV7-9
clone size: .
J gene: TRBJ1-3

CDR3 DNA: TGTGCCATCAGTGAGGGACAGGGGCTCACCGGGGAGCTGTTTTTT
CDR3 protein: CAISEGQGLTGELFF
D gene: TRBD1
CDR3 length: 15
V gene: TRBV10-3
clone size: few
J gene: TRBJ2-2

CDR3 DNA: TGCGCCAGCAGCCACCCGACAGGGGTAGGGAATGAGCAGTTCTTC
CDR3 protein: CASSHPTGVGNEQFF
D gene: TRBD1
CDR3 length: 15
V gene: TRBV4-1
clone size: .
J gene: TRBJ2-1

CDR3 DNA: TGTGCCAGCCCCCCACCGAGGACAGGGGGCGTCAACACCGGGGAGCTGTTTTTT
CDR3 protein: CASPPPRTGGVNTGELFF
D gene: TRBD1
CDR3 length: 18
V gene: TRBV18
clone size: .
J gene: TRBJ2-2

CDR3 DNA: TGTGCCAGCTCACCGACGGACGGCAATCAGCCCCAGCATTTT
CDR3 protein: CASSPTDGNQPQHF
D gene: .
CDR3 length: 14
V gene: TRBV18
clone size: .
J gene: TRBJ1-5